The 27 T cell receptor beta chains given below trace back to one sample, sequenced in a study of blood T cell repertoires in COVID-19. Using immunoSEQ multiplex PCR, the repertoire was profiled, and TCRdb retains in-frame clones only, with some absent. The sample lists 300,000 to 350,000 clones, roughly 90% occurring once. Sample: PBMCs or T cells enriched from blood (not recorded which). The receptors originated from a woman aged 30 to 39 who had recovered from COVID-19.

This clone was seen a handful of times. The J gene is TRBJ2-2, the V gene TRBV4-1; 8 nucleotides match TRBD2. The CDR3 spans 18 residues. V shed 1 base, J shed 6 bases, and the junction held 13 bases outside the gene matches. Per germline, CDR1 MGHRA and CDR2 YSYEKL. In DNA, the CDR3 is TGCGCCAGCAGCCAAGTCGATATGGGACTAGTATTTGCCGGGGAGCTGTTTTTT. This sequence encodes CASSQVDMGLVFAGELFF.

The V and J genes are TRBV19 and TRBJ2-1; TRBD2 aligns across 7 bases. The germline V gene encodes CDR1 LNHDA and CDR2 SQIVND (reference sequence). CDR3 length: 14 residues. V lost 6 bases and J lost 3; bases outside the gene matches: 5. Here the CDR3 reads CASRTSENYNEQFF. The CDR3 nucleotides are TGTGCCAGTAGAACTAGCGAGAACTACAATGAGCAGTTCTTC.

The rearrangement joins TRBV30 to TRBJ1-5; 10 positions match TRBD1. Germline V gives CDR1 GTSNPN, CDR2 SVGIG (reference sequence). V dropped 7 bases and J dropped 3; count of bases not matched to a gene: 3. The CDR3 length is 13 residues. In nucleotides, the CDR3 is TGTGCCTTGGGACAGGGGCCCAATCAGCCCCAGCATTTT. Protein sequence: CALGQGPNQPQHF.

The chain combines TRBV7-9 with TRBJ2-1; TRBD2 agrees at 12 bases. The CDR3 is 16 residues long. In germline, CDR1 is SEHNR, CDR2 FQNEAQ (reference sequence). V gave up 4 bases and J gave up 4 bases; unmatched junction bases: 5. Here the CDR3 reads CASSSRLAGAYNEQFF. CDR3 sequence (DNA): TGTGCCAGCAGCTCCAGACTAGCGGGAGCATACAATGAGCAGTTCTTC.

This chain joins TRBV5-6 and TRBJ1-2; unclear D gene. The V and J ends lost 3 bases and 0 bases respectively, with 21 bases between them. Germline assignment: CDR1 SGHDT and CDR2 YYEEEE. The CDR3 sequence is 18 residues long. The CDR3 protein is CASSYAMGRPKANYGYTF. For the CDR3, the DNA is TGTGCCAGCAGCTACGCGATGGGGAGGCCCAAAGCTAACTATGGCTACACCTTC.

CDR3 region: CASSERRSRYGYTF. The CDR3 nucleotides are TGTGCCAGCAGTGAAAGGCGGTCGAGGTATGGCTACACCTTC. The chain joins TRBV2 to TRBJ1-2, with D uncertain. The V and J ends lost 2 bases and 5 bases respectively, with 12 bases between them. Germline V gene data show CDR1 as SNHLY and CDR2 as FYNNEI. The CDR3 is 14 amino acids.

The J gene is TRBJ2-3, the V gene TRBV5-1, with TRBD2 matching 7 bases. Trimming at V came to 5 bases and at J to 4 bases, leaving 13 bases not matched to a gene. The CDR3 runs 16 residues. From germline, CDR1 is SGHRS and CDR2 YFSETQ. This chain's CDR3 is CASSSIMGGPPDTQYF. CDR3 bases: TGCGCCAGCAGTTCCATAATGGGAGGGCCCCCAGATACGCAGTATTTT.

The chain combines TRBV7-2 with TRBJ2-1; D is undetermined. The CDR3 is 11 residues long. The germline gives CDR1 SGHTA, CDR2 FQGNSA. V was trimmed by 2 bases and J by 8 bases, leaving 4 bases between them. The DNA of the CDR3 is TGTGCCAGCAGCTTACTCCATGAGCAGTTCTTC. As protein: CASSLLHEQFF.

This chain links TRBV7-9 with TRBJ1-2; D unresolved. The germline CDR1 and CDR2 sequences are SEHNR and FQNEAQ (reference sequence). This CDR3 spans 14 amino acids. Trimming took 2 bases from V and 0 from J, leaving 7 bases between them. The CDR3 reads CASSLPPANYGYTF. In nucleotides, the CDR3 is TGTGCCAGCAGCTTACCGCCGGCTAACTATGGCTACACCTTC.

Only one count was recorded for this clone. V usage is TRBV5-8 and J usage is TRBJ1-2, with D possibly being TRBD1 (6 bases). Per germline, CDR1 SGHTS and CDR2 YDEGEE. The CDR3 contains 15 residues. V dropped 3 bases and J dropped 0 bases, with 12 bases sitting between them. CDR3 sequence: CASSYGQYPNYGYTF. DNA of the CDR3: TGTGCCAGCAGCTACGGACAGTATCCTAACTATGGCTACACCTTC.

The chain employs TRBV5-1 and TRBJ1-1; D gene ambiguous. Germline V gives CDR1 SGHRS, CDR2 YFSETQ. The V end was cut by 3 bases, the J end by 0 bases, with 12 bases between. The CDR3 contains 15 residues. CDR3 coding DNA: TGCGCCAGCAGCTCCGGACTGGAATTGAACACTGAAGCTTTCTTT. It is translated as CASSSGLELNTEAFF.

This CDR3 is CATSDKRDRVRVGEQFF. The CDR3, as DNA: TGTGCCACCAGTGATAAAAGGGACAGGGTTCGTGTTGGTGAGCAGTTCTTC. The chain has TRBV24-1 and TRBJ2-1; 9 bases line up with TRBD1. This CDR3 comprises 17 residues. Trimming removed 3 bases from V and 9 bases from J; junction bases left unmatched: 14. CDR1 and CDR2 (germline): KGHDR, SFDVKD.

This sequence joins TRBV18 and TRBJ1-2, with TRBD1 identical over 7 bases. This CDR3 is built from 16 residues. The J segment lost 4 bases and the V segment lost 3 bases, leaving 11 bases of the junction unmatched. Germline V gene data show CDR1 as KGHSH and CDR2 as LQKENI. This CDR3 reads CASSPQGQRDPYGYTF. The CDR3 nucleotides read TGTGCCAGCTCACCCCAGGGACAGAGAGACCCCTATGGCTACACCTTC.

The CDR3 loop reads CASSDLERAYYEQYF. DNA of the CDR3: TGTGCCAGCAGTGATCTTGAGCGGGCTTACTACGAGCAGTACTTC. V and J are TRBV2 and TRBJ2-7; D might be TRBD2 (6 bases). Trimming removed 3 bases at V and 3 bases at J, with 15 bases between. This CDR3 contains 15 residues. The germline V gene has CDR1 SNHLY and CDR2 FYNNEI.

The V and J genes are TRBV4-2 and TRBJ1-5; TRBD1 might be the D (6 bases). The CDR3 loop spans 14 amino acids. V gave up 1 base and J gave up 7 bases, with 11 bases separating them. CDR1 is LGHNA and CDR2 is YNFKEQ in the germline V gene. CDR3 in DNA: TGTGCCAGCAGCCAAGTGGGGGGGCAACAGCCCCAGCATTTT. Its translation: CASSQVGGQQPQHF.

J is TRBJ1-1 and V is TRBV7-9; maybe TRBD1 (6 bases). The CDR3 is made up of 13 amino acids. V was pared by 6 bases and J by 4 bases, with 12 bases between. CDR1 SEHNR and CDR2 FQNEAQ come from the germline V gene (reference sequence). The CDR3 DNA is TGTGCCAGCAGGAAGGGGGGGGTCACTGAAGCTTTCTTT. This codes for CASRKGGVTEAFF.

The V call is TRBV5-8, the J call TRBJ2-5, with D possibly TRBD1 on 6 matching bases. The CDR3 contains 15 residues. Germline V lookup: CDR1 SGHTS, CDR2 YDEGEE. Between the trimmed V and J ends, which lost 6 bases and 2 bases, there was a span of 17 bases. The CDR3 region has the DNA TGTGCCAGCATCCTATCGGGACATCTACAAGAGACCCAGTACTTC. Protein product: CASILSGHLQETQYF.

The V and J genes are TRBV6-4 and TRBJ2-3; possible D gene TRBD2, 6 bases. The CDR3 extends over 11 amino acids. Between the trimmed V and J ends, which lost 6 bases and 7 bases, there was a span of 8 bases. The V gene's germline CDR1 is MRHNA and CDR2 SNTAGT. CDR3: CASRSGYTQYF. DNA for the CDR3: TGTGCCAGCAGAAGCGGGTATACGCAGTATTTT.

The V call is TRBV15, the J call TRBJ2-7, with D perhaps TRBD1 (5 bases). The CDR3 runs to 16 residues. The V gene's germline CDR1 is LNHNV and CDR2 YYDKDF (reference sequence). Between the trimmed V and J ends, which lost 0 bases and 4 bases, there was a span of 16 bases. The CDR3 nucleotides read TGTGCCACCAGCAGAGATTTCGGCAGGGTGAAATACGAGCAGTACTTC. Translated: CATSRDFGRVKYEQYF.

The DNA of the CDR3 is TGCGCCAGCAGCGTTCAAACTTCCTACGAGCAGTACTTC. Translation: CASSVQTSYEQYF. This chain connects TRBV5-1 to TRBJ2-7; D gene uncertain. Between the trimmed V and J ends, which lost 4 bases and 1 base, there was a span of 9 bases. Germline CDR1 is SGHRS and CDR2 is YFSETQ. The CDR3 sequence is 13 residues long.

The chain couples TRBV29-1 to TRBJ1-1; D possibly corresponds to TRBD1 (6 bases). Germline loops: CDR1 SQVTM, CDR2 ANQGSEA. This CDR3 has 14 residues. Trimming shortened V by 2 bases and J by 1 base, and 11 bases separated the two germline ends. For the CDR3, the DNA is TGCAGCGTTGAAAGGTGGGGGCGGAACACTGAAGCTTTCTTT. Encoded protein: CSVERWGRNTEAFF.

This chain links TRBV27 with TRBJ1-1; D is possibly TRBD1 (5 bases). The CDR3 length is 14 residues. The V and J ends lost 6 bases and 1 base respectively, with 12 bases between them. Germline assignment: CDR1 MNHEY and CDR2 SMNVEV (reference sequence). The DNA of the CDR3 is TGTGCCAGCAGCCCAACAGGATCGAACACTGAAGCTTTCTTT. It yields the protein CASSPTGSNTEAFF.

The chain has TRBV7-9 and TRBJ1-1; 8 bases are shared with TRBD1. Germline CDR1 and CDR2: SEHNR and FQNEAQ (reference sequence). The junction had 9 bases not matched to a gene; V was cut back by 4 bases and J by 5 bases. CDR3 size: 15 residues. The CDR3 coding sequence is TGTGCCAGCAGCTCATACAGGGGGAGTAGGACTGAAGCTTTCTTT. This codes for CASSSYRGSRTEAFF.

This clone was observed a single time. The rearrangement uses TRBV4-1 and TRBJ2-6; TRBD2 agrees at 7 bases. The CDR3 contains 16 residues. From germline, CDR1 is MGHRA and CDR2 YSYEKL. Trimming cost V 1 base and J 4 bases; bases outside gene matches: 4. The CDR3 sequence is CASSQVGGSGANVLTF. CDR3 sequence (DNA): TGCGCCAGCAGCCAAGTCGGGGGGTCCGGGGCCAACGTCCTGACTTTC.

The chain employs TRBV19 and TRBJ2-7; D perhaps matches TRBD1 (6 bases). The V gene lost 5 bases and the J gene lost 0 bases, with 11 bases spanning the gap. The CDR3 has 14 amino acids. CDR1 and CDR2 from the germline V gene are LNHDA and SQIVND (reference sequence). The CDR3 loop is CASSGQFTSYEQYF. The CDR3 DNA sequence: TGTGCCAGTAGTGGACAGTTTACCTCCTACGAGCAGTACTTC.

This chain connects TRBV7-2 to TRBJ1-2; the match to TRBD1 covers 9 bases. The V and J ends lost 3 bases and 8 bases, in that order; junction bases with no gene match: 4. Looked up from germline, CDR1 is SGHTA and CDR2 is FQGNSA. The CDR3 is made up of 13 amino acids. Written as DNA, the CDR3 is TGTGCCAGCAGCTTGGGACAGGGTGGCGGCTACACCTTC. Residues: CASSLGQGGGYTF.

The V call is TRBV7-2, the J call TRBJ2-4, with TRBD2 matching over 7 bases. This CDR3 contains 17 residues. After removal of 5 bases from V and 1 base from J, the junction contained 11 bases not matched to a gene. Germline CDR1 reads SGHTA; CDR2 reads FQGNSA. CDR3 protein: CASSPDIAGAAKNIQYF. The CDR3, as DNA: TGTGCCAGCAGCCCCGACATCGCGGGAGCCGCCAAAAACATTCAGTACTTC.